A single sample is the source of the 14 T cell receptor beta chains below, sequenced in a study of blood T cell repertoires in COVID-19. The assay was immunoSEQ multiplex PCR, and TCRdb's table has in-frame clones only and misses some. The sample includes approximately 260,000 clones, roughly 89% of them seen just once. Sequencing used peripheral blood. The origin of the receptors is a woman between 40 and 55 years old who had recovered from COVID-19.

The genes are TRBV18 and TRBJ2-7; D might be TRBD2 (6 bases). This CDR3 has 13 residues. Germline V gives CDR1 KGHSH, CDR2 LQKENI. Deletions cut 2 bases from V and 4 bases from J, with 9 bases between. The CDR3 region has the DNA TGTGCCAGCTCACCATTGGGGGGTTACGAGCAGTACGTC. It yields the protein CASSPLGGYEQYV.

This clone has more than one count but fewer than ten. The CDR3 nucleotides are TGTGCCAGCAGTTTGAGGGGACTAGCGACTTACAATGAGCAGTTCTTC. Its translation: CASSLRGLATYNEQFF. The V call is TRBV6-2 or TRBV6-3, the J call TRBJ2-1, with 10 bases aligning to TRBD2. The germline CDR1 and CDR2 sequences are MNHEY and SVGEGT. The V segment lost 4 bases and the J segment 4 bases; nucleotides outside the gene matches: 7. The CDR3 has 16 residues.

J is TRBJ2-7 and V is TRBV4-1; the match to TRBD1 covers 12 bases. V lost 0 bases to trimming and J lost 9 bases; unmatched junction nucleotides: 18. The germline V gene has CDR1 MGHRA and CDR2 YSYEKL. The CDR3 extends over 19 amino acids. The CDR3 DNA reads as TGCGCCAGCAGCCAAGAAGGTGCGGATTCAGGGGACAGGGGGCGCGTGCAGTACTTC. This gives the protein CASSQEGADSGDRGRVQYF.

The rearrangement joins TRBV10-2 to TRBJ1-1, with 7 bases identical to TRBD1. V dropped 6 bases and J dropped 1; count of bases not matched to a gene: 5. The CDR3 is made up of 14 amino acids. Germline-derived CDR1 and CDR2 are WSHSY and SAAADI. For the CDR3, the DNA is TGCGCCAGCAGGAAGACAGGGTGGAACACTGAAGCTTTCTTT. Amino acid sequence: CASRKTGWNTEAFF.

The chain links TRBV6-2 or TRBV6-3 to TRBJ2-3, with 13 bases aligning to TRBD2. The CDR3 covers 17 residues. The trim removed 5 bases at V and 0 bases at J, leaving 5 bases unmatched. Germline V gives CDR1 MNHEY, CDR2 SVGEGT. The CDR3 DNA follows: TGTGCCAGCAGTCGGACTAGCGGGGGCTATAGCACAGATACGCAGTATTTT. Amino acids: CASSRTSGGYSTDTQYF.

This chain connects TRBV10-3 to TRBJ2-3; TRBD2 matches 7 bases. The CDR3 spans 16 residues. Looked up from germline, CDR1 is ENHRY and CDR2 is SYGVKD. Trimming removed 3 bases from V and 2 bases from J; junction bases left unmatched: 8. The CDR3 reads CAISDPTSATTDTQYF. CDR3 in DNA: TGTGCCATCAGTGACCCTACTAGCGCGACCACAGATACGCAGTATTTT.

The rearrangement uses TRBV6-5 and TRBJ1-1, with D perhaps matching TRBD1 (5 bases). Trimming stripped 6 bases from V and 1 base from J, with 12 bases between. The CDR3 spans 14 residues. CDR1 and CDR2 (germline): MNHEY, SVGAGI. For the CDR3, the DNA is TGTGCCAGCAGGAGGGGAGGGCCGAACACTGAAGCTTTCTTT. Translating gives CASRRGGPNTEAFF.

The gene calls are TRBV2 and TRBJ1-2; D may be TRBD1 (5 bases). The CDR3 has 12 amino acids. The V gene lost 10 bases and the J gene lost 8 bases, with 17 bases spanning the gap. Germline values: CDR1 SNHLY, CDR2 FYNNEI. In DNA form, the CDR3 reads TGTGCCACCACCCGGGGGGGTCGCGGCTACACCTTC. It is translated as CATTRGGRGYTF.

The V call is TRBV11-3, the J call TRBJ2-2, with a tentative D call TRBD1 (5 bases). V lost 2 bases and J lost 6, with 7 bases in between. CDR1 and CDR2 (germline): SGHNT, YENEEA. CDR3 length: 13 amino acids. CDR3 residues: CASSLTGPGELFF. In DNA, the CDR3 is TGTGCCAGCAGCTTAACAGGCCCCGGGGAGCTGTTTTTT.

CDR3 sequence (DNA): TGTGCCAGCAGGATGGGACTAGCGGGAGCTGTTGCCGGGGAGCTGTTTTTT. This gives the protein CASRMGLAGAVAGELFF. This chain connects TRBV2 to TRBJ2-2, with 14 bases matching TRBD2. V lost 6 bases and J lost 6; bases outside the gene matches: 9. Per the germline V gene, CDR1 is SNHLY and CDR2 is FYNNEI. The CDR3 runs to 17 residues. The variable domain in full, completed from reference TRBV2 and TRBJ2-2, reads EPEVTQTPSHQVTQMGQEVILRCVPISNHLYFYWYRQILGQKVEFLVSFYNNEISEKSEIFDDQFSVERPDGSNFTLKIRSTKLEDSAMYFCASRMGLAGAVAGELFFGEGSRLTVL.

Here the CDR3 DNA reads TGTGCCAGCAGCAAATTGACAGGGGGCAGGGGCTACACCTTC. This sequence encodes CASSKLTGGRGYTF. The chain employs TRBV2 and TRBJ1-2; 10 positions match TRBD1. V shed 6 bases, J shed 8 bases, and the junction held 9 bases outside the gene matches. Germline V CDR1 and CDR2: SNHLY, FYNNEI. This CDR3 comprises 14 residues.

V is TRBV3-1 (or the pseudogene TRBV3-2) and J is TRBJ1-1; the D is unclear. Trimming took off 1 base at V and 1 base at J, with 16 bases between the two ends. CDR1 is LGHDT, CDR2 YNNKEL, per germline (reference sequence). CDR3 size: 17 residues. CDR3 DNA: TGTGCCAGCAGCCAAGTTGAAAGAGGGTATAGGAACACTGAAGCTTTCTTT. It codes for CASSQVERGYRNTEAFF.

The chain has TRBV9 and TRBJ2-3; TRBD1 agrees at 9 bases. CDR1 and CDR2 from the germline V gene are SGDLS and YYNGEE. The junction had 6 bases not matched to a gene; V was cut back by 1 base and J by 3 bases. The CDR3 length is 16 residues. CDR3 bases: TGTGCCAGCAGCGTATACAGGGGGCAAGGGACAGATACGCAGTATTTT. Translation: CASSVYRGQGTDTQYF.

The rearrangement links TRBV10-3 to TRBJ2-1; TRBD2 might be the D (6 bases). The germline gives CDR1 ENHRY, CDR2 SYGVKD. CDR3 size: 16 residues. V was trimmed by 3 bases and J by 0 bases, leaving 12 bases between them. CDR3 coding DNA: TGTGCCATCAGTGATGGTGCGGGGTCCTCCTACAATGAGCAGTTCTTC. It translates to CAISDGAGSSYNEQFF.